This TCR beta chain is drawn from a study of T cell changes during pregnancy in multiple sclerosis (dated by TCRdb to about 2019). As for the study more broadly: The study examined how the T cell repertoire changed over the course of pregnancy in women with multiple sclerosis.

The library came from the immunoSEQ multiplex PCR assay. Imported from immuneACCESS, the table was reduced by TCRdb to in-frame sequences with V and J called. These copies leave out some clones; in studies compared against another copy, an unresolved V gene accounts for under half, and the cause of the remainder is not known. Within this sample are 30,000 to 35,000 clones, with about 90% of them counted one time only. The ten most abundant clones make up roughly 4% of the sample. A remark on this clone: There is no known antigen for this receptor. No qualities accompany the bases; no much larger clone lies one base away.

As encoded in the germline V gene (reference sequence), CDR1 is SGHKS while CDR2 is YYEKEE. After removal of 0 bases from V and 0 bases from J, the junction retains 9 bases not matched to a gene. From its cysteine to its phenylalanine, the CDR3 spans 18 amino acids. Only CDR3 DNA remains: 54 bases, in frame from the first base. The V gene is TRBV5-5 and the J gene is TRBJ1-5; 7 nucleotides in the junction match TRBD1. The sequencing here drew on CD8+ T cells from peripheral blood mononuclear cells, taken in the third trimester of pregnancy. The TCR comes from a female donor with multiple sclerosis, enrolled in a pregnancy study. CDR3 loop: CASSLAGTDFYSNQPQHF. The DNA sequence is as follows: TGTGCCAGCAGCTTGGCCGGGACAGACTTTTATAGCAATCAGCCCCAGCATTTT.